This T cell receptor beta chain was documented in a study of shared clonotypes between healthy human individuals. Libraries were prepared by immunoSEQ multiplex PCR; TCRdb keeps only in-frame clonotypes and omits some of them. This repertoire shows about 2 million clones, over 85% found once; its top ten account for approximately 0.13%. This CDR3 spans 16 amino acids. Germline lookup yields CDR1 SGHRS and CDR2 YFSETQ. The germline V and J ends were trimmed by 4 bases and 1 base, with 16 bases remaining between them. This TCR was sampled from a man between 18 and 29 years old in good health. Material: naive CD4+ T cells sorted from blood. The sample's subset: CD45RA+ positively selected. The V gene is TRBV5-1, the J gene TRBJ2-3; tentatively, D is TRBD1 (5 bases). The CDR3 sequence: CASSLPQGAGTDTQYF. CDR3 DNA sequence: TGCGCCAGCAGCCTACCCCAGGGCGCGGGCACAGATACGCAGTATTTT.